Listed below are T cell receptor beta chains from one sample, sequenced in a study of technical replicates of blood from several donors. The method was immunoSEQ multiplex PCR; TCRdb's version includes in-frame clones alone and lacks a portion of them. Among tens of thousands of clones listed, around nine tenths were seen once. The sample consisted of T cells isolated from PBMCs. These receptors originate from a human donor in good health. CDR3s include the opening cysteine and the closing phenylalanine or tryptophan. D genes are given only for firm matches. The listing skips clone size in some rows; elsewhere it reads once, few, many or a size class.

v_gene	abundance	d_gene	j_gene	CDR3nt	CDR3aa
TRBV28	NA	NA	TRBJ1-5	TGTGCCAGCAGCGTAGACAGAGATAGCAATCAGCCCCAGCATTTT	CASSVDRDSNQPQHF
TRBV28	NA	NA	TRBJ1-3	TGTGCCAGCATCGAGGGAGGATTAAGAAACACCATATATTTT	CASIEGGLRNTIYF
TRBV28	NA	TRBD1	TRBJ1-3	TGTGCCAGCAGTCCGCTAGGACAGGGGCGCCCCTCTGGAAACACCATATATTTT	CASSPLGQGRPSGNTIYF
TRBV5-1	once	NA	TRBJ2-1	TGCGCCAGCAGCTTGGGAGCCCCATCCGACAATGAGCAGTTCTTC	CASSLGAPSDNEQFF
TRBV10-3	NA	TRBD1	TRBJ2-2	TGTGCCATCAGTGTGAGGGGGCCGGCCGGGGAGCTGTTTTTT	CAISVRGPAGELFF
TRBV7-3	NA	TRBD2	TRBJ2-3	TGTGCCAGCAGCCTCTACCTACCGGGACTAGCGGGAGCAGGTAGTACGCAGTATTTT	CASSLYLPGLAGAGSTQYF
TRBV14	once	NA	TRBJ2-2	TGTGCCAGCAGCCTAAAAAGAGCCTCCACCGGGGAGCTGTTTTTT	CASSLKRASTGELFF
TRBV6-5	NA	NA	TRBJ1-2	TGTGCCAGCAGTTACTCGCGGGGGATTATGGACTACACCTTC	CASSYSRGIMDYTF
TRBV5-5	NA	TRBD1	TRBJ2-5	TGTGCCAGCAGGAACCCGGGACAGCAACAAGAGACCCAGTACTTC	CASRNPGQQQETQYF
TRBV30	NA	TRBD2	TRBJ2-1	TGTGCCGAACGGGAGGGCCGCTACAATGAGCAGTTCTTC	CAEREGRYNEQFF
TRBV19	NA	NA	TRBJ1-4	TGTGCCAGTAGTAAAGACGGAGCAACTAATGAAAAACTGTTTTTT	CASSKDGATNEKLFF
TRBV10-3	once	NA	TRBJ2-2	TGTGCCATCCGACCCAGACTAGATGGAACCGGGGAGCTGTTTTTT	CAIRPRLDGTGELFF
TRBV7-9	few	TRBD1	TRBJ2-7	TGTGCCAGCAGCCAGACAGGGGATACCTACGAGCAGTACTTC	CASSQTGDTYEQYF